This TCR beta chain was captured by sequencing in a study of blood T cell repertoires in COVID-19. About the study: Italy, Spain and the United States were the sources of the convalescent and acute COVID-19 samples.

Original analysis: Reference gene primers were amplified, and this amplification served to estimate nucleated cell counts. Libraries were prepared by immunoSEQ multiplex PCR; TCRdb keeps only in-frame clonotypes and omits some of them. For V, J and clone size, that table is used; D and trimming come from the DNA. The top ten clones hold about 8.1% of a sample with tens of thousands of clones, 86% of them seen once. Germline V lookup: CDR1 WNHNN, CDR2 SYGVQD (reference sequence). Deletions cut 3 bases from V and 0 bases from J, with 4 bases between. The CDR3 spans 13 residues. The rearrangement links TRBV10-1 to TRBJ2-3; D unclear. The source is a man aged 30 to 39 with acute or convalescent COVID-19. Sequencing was done on a sample of peripheral blood. The CDR3 is CASSDRSTDTQYF. Here the CDR3 DNA reads TGCGCCAGCAGTGACAGGAGCACAGATACGCAGTATTTT.